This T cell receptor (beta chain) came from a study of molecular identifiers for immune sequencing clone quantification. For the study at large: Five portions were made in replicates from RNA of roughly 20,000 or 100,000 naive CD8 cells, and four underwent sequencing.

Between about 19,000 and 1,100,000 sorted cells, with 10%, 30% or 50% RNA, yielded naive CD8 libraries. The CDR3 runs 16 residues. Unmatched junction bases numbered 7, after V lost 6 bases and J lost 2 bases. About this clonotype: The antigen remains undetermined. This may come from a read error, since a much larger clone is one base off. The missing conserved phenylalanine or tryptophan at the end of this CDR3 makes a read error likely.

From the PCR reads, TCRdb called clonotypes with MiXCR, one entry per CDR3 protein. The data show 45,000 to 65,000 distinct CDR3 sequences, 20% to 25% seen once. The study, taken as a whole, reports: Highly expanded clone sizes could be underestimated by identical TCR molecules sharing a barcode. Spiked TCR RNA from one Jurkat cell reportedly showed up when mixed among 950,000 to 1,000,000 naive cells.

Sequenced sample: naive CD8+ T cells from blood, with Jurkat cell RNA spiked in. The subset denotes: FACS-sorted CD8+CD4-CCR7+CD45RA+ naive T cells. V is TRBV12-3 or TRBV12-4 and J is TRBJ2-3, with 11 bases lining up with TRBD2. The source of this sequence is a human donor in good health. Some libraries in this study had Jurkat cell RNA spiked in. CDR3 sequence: CASSPGTSGITDTQYL. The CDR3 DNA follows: TGTGCCAGCAGCCCAGGGACTAGCGGAATCACAGATACGCAGTATCTT.